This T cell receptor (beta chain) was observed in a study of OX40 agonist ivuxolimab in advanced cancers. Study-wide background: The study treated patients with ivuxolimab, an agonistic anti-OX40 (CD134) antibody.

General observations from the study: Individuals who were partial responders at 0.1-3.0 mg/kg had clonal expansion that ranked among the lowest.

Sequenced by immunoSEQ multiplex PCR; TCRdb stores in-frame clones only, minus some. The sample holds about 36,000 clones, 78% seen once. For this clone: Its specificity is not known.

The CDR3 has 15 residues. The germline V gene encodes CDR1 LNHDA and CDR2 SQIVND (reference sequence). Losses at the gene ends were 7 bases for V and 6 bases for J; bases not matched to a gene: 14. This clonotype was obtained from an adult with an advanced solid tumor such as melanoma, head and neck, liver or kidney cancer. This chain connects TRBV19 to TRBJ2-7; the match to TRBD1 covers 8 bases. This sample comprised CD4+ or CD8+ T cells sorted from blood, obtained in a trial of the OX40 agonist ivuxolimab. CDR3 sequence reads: CASTVGWTGTPEQYF. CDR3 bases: TGTGCCAGTACAGTAGGGTGGACAGGGACGCCCGAGCAGTACTTC.